This T cell receptor (beta chain) is from a study of tumor-infiltrating lymphocytes in localized non-small cell lung cancer. Whole-study context: Resected tumor was paired with non-adjacent uninvolved lung from the same patient. General study results and limits: Not all patients were TCR sequenced, owing to tissue quantity.

Of note for this clone: Its target is not known.

Profiling relied on immunoSEQ multiplex PCR, and the TCRdb table lists in-frame clones only, not all of them. The sample consists of under 15,000 clones, over 80% of them appearing once. The CDR3 consists of 14 residues. CDR1 and CDR2 (germline): SGHVS, FQNEAQ. V dropped 1 base and J dropped 4 bases, with 8 bases sitting between them. The specimen sequenced was lung tumor tissue. This TCR derives from a human donor with non-small cell lung cancer. The V and J genes are TRBV7-8 and TRBJ1-5; D is unclear. CDR3 residues: CASSLDTENQPQHF. CDR3 DNA: TGTGCCAGCAGCTTAGATACTGAGAATCAGCCCCAGCATTTT.